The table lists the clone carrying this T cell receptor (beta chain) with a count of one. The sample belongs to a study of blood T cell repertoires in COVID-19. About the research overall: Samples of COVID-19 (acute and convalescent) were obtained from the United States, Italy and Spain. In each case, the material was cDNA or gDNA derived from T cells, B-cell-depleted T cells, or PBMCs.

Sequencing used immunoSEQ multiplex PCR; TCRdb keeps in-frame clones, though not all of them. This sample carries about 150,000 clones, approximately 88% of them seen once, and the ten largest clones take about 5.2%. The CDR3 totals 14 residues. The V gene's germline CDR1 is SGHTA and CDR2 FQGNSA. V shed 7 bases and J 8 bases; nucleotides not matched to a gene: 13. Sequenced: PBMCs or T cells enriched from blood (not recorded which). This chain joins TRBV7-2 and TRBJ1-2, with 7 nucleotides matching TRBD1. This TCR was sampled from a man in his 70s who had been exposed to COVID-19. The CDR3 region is CASTNSPTGPGYTF. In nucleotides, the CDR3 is TGTGCCAGCACTAACTCCCCGACAGGGCCGGGCTACACCTTC.